These 30 T cell receptor beta chains were all obtained from the same sample, sequenced in a study of human T cells and chemical hapten exposure. TCRdb recomputed calls from the RACE reads with MiXCR, one row per CDR3 protein. This sample has roughly 50,000 distinct CDR3 sequences; 9.9% occur once, and the top ten carry approximately 16%. Indicated time point: patch test 3, about 24 weeks after DPC sensitization. Treatment defined: therapeutic diphenylcyclopropenone sensitization with weekly scalp DPC. The sample was whole blood, taken in connection with sensitization to the hapten diphenylcyclopropenone (DPC). The source is a woman in her thirties or forties with alopecia areata. Some clones in this sample may be carry-over from other donors' samples.

This clonotype was recorded at least ten times. The rearrangement links TRBV18 to TRBJ2-3; perhaps TRBD2 as D (5 bases). CDR3 size: 17 residues. From germline, CDR1 is KGHSH and CDR2 LQKENI. V lost 3 bases and J 0 bases, leaving 16 bases between the germline ends. CDR3 sequence reads: CASSPLSAGWSTDTQYF. CDR3 in DNA: TGTGCCAGCTCACCCCTCTCGGCGGGTTGGAGCACAGATACGCAGTATTTT.

This chain links TRBV11-2 with TRBJ2-7; D gene ambiguous. The germline CDR1 and CDR2 sequences are SGHAT and FQNNGV. V was cut by 0 bases and J by 7 bases, with 13 bases left in between. The length of the CDR3 is 14 residues. The DNA for the CDR3 is TGTGCCAGCAGCTTAGATGCCACTTATTGGGAGCAGTACTTC. Residues: CASSLDATYWEQYF.

This clonotype was counted at least ten times. V and J are TRBV6-2 or TRBV6-3 and TRBJ2-5; TRBD1 might be the D (6 bases). Germline lookup yields CDR1 MNHEY and CDR2 SVGEGT. The CDR3 has 15 residues. The V and J ends lost 8 bases and 1 base respectively, with 17 bases between them. The CDR3 DNA sequence: TGTGCCAGCCGACGGACAGCCGGGACCCAAGAGACCCAGTACTTC. It is translated as CASRRTAGTQETQYF.

This clonotype has a count of ten or more. This chain links TRBV20-1 with TRBJ2-1, with 8 bases lining up with TRBD2. V lost 6 bases to trimming and J lost 6 bases; unmatched junction nucleotides: 7. The CDR3 sequence is 13 residues long. Germline lookup yields CDR1 DFQATT and CDR2 SNEGSKA (reference sequence). DNA of the CDR3: TGCAGTGCCCCGGGACTAGTAATCAATGAGCAGTTCTTC. Translated: CSAPGLVINEQFF.

V usage is TRBV5-1 and J usage is TRBJ2-7; D possibly corresponds to TRBD2 (6 bases). The CDR3 consists of 16 residues. V dropped 0 bases and J dropped 0 bases, with 13 bases sitting between them. Germline CDR1 is SGHRS and CDR2 is YFSETQ. DNA of the CDR3: TGCGCCAGCAGCTTGGAAGGCGGGGAGAGCTCCTACGAGCAGTACTTC. Translation gives CASSLEGGESSYEQYF.

This clonotype was seen ten or more times. The chain is built from TRBV7-6 and TRBJ1-1, with TRBD1 identical over 7 bases. The CDR3 extends over 11 amino acids. From germline, CDR1 is SGHVS and CDR2 FNYEAQ. Unmatched junction bases numbered 2, after V lost 8 bases and J lost 5 bases. CDR3 protein: CASGTETEAFF. In DNA form, the CDR3 reads TGTGCCAGCGGGACAGAAACTGAAGCTTTCTTT.

The chain has TRBV7-2 and TRBJ2-4; D remains unclear. Trimming stripped 3 bases from V and 3 bases from J, with 12 bases between. The CDR3 totals 15 residues. In germline, CDR1 is SGHTA, CDR2 FQGNSA. The CDR3 sequence is CASSFSQSSKNIQYF. The CDR3 DNA follows: TGTGCCAGCAGCTTTTCACAGTCGAGCAAAAACATTCAGTACTTC.

This clonotype was picked up one time. Being one base from a much bigger clone, this may be a read error. V is TRBV29-1 and J is TRBJ2-7; the match to TRBD1 covers 8 bases. This CDR3 spans 13 amino acids. Germline V gene lookup returns CDR1 SQVTM and CDR2 ANQGSEA. The CDR3 bases are TGCAGCGTAGTTGACAGGGGTGTCTACGAGCAGCACTTC. It specifies CSVVDRGVYEQHF.

The CDR3, as DNA: TGCGCCAGCAGCCAGATTAGCGGGGCGGTGGGTGAGCAGTTCTTC. Its protein is CASSQISGAVGEQFF. The rearrangement uses TRBV4-3 and TRBJ2-1, with 8 bases that match TRBD2. The CDR3 extends over 15 amino acids. The ends lost 3 bases at V and 9 bases at J; junction bases unmatched: 10. Per the germline V gene, CDR1 is LGHNA and CDR2 is YSLEER.

A few counts support this clonotype. Compared with germline, one end of the junction differs, possibly owing to a read error. The chain combines TRBV6-2 or TRBV6-3 with TRBJ2-3, with D perhaps TRBD2 (5 bases). This CDR3 region has 13 residues. The V gene's germline CDR1 is MNHEY and CDR2 SVGEGT. CDR3 residues: CVSSSGETDTQYF. In DNA form, the CDR3 reads TGTGTCAGCAGTTCCGGGGAAACAGATACGCAGTATTTT.

The gene calls are TRBV29-1 and TRBJ1-1, with D hard to call. V lost 7 bases and J lost 0, with 9 bases in between. The CDR3 runs to 12 residues. Germline V lookup: CDR1 SQVTM, CDR2 ANQGSEA. CDR3 nucleotides: TGCAGCGCCGAAAGTATGAACACTGAAGCTTTCTTT. Translation gives CSAESMNTEAFF. The full variable domain, its missing parts supplied by reference TRBV29-1 and TRBJ1-1, is SAVISQKPSRDICQRGTSLTIQCQVDSQVTMMFWYRQQPGQSLTLIATANQGSEATYESGFVIDKFPISRPNLTFSTLTVSNMSPEDSSIYLCSAESMNTEAFFGQGTRLTVV.

A few counts support this clonotype. V and J are TRBV7-2 and TRBJ2-7, with a possible D match to TRBD2 (6 bases). CDR3 length equals 14 residues. The V end was cut by 6 bases, the J end by 1 base, with 13 bases between. CDR1 is SGHTA, CDR2 FQGNSA, per germline. The CDR3 sequence is CASRPVGGSYEQYF. In DNA form, the CDR3 reads TGTGCCAGCAGACCCGTTGGAGGGTCCTACGAGCAGTACTTC.

This clonotype was counted between two and nine times. This rearrangement joins TRBV6-1 to TRBJ2-1, with a weak D call TRBD1 (5 bases). V dropped 6 bases and J dropped 8 bases, with 11 bases sitting between them. Germline lookup yields CDR1 MNHNS and CDR2 SASEGT. This CDR3 has 12 amino acids. The CDR3 region has the DNA TGTGCCAGCAGGTCTTTAGGGGATGAGCAGTTCTTC. Its protein is CASRSLGDEQFF.

This clonotype occurred many times. The gene calls are TRBV7-9 and TRBJ2-1; D is perhaps TRBD2 (5 bases). Trimming took off 5 bases at V and 5 bases at J, with 19 bases between the two ends. This CDR3 is 16 amino acids long. Germline V gives CDR1 SEHNR, CDR2 FQNEAQ (reference sequence). CDR3 nucleotide sequence: TGTGCCAGCAGCGCGAGATGGGAGACCACAAACAATGAGCAGTTCTTC. Amino acid sequence: CASSARWETTNNEQFF.

This chain uses TRBV13 with TRBJ2-3; D is possibly TRBD2 (5 bases). Trimming pared 3 bases from V and 0 bases from J, leaving 13 bases between. In germline, CDR1 is PRHDT, CDR2 FYEKMQ (reference sequence). The CDR3 is 16 amino acids. In nucleotides, the CDR3 is TGTGCCAGCAGCTTTCGCGGGTCCACTAGCACAGATACGCAGTATTTT. It encodes CASSFRGSTSTDTQYF. Based on the CDR3 plus reference TRBV13 and TRBJ2-3, the full variable domain is AAGVIQSPRHLIKEKRETATLKCYPIPRHDTVYWYQQGPGQDPQFLISFYEKMQSDKGSIPDRFSAQQFSDYHSELNMSSLELGDSALYFCASSFRGSTSTDTQYFGPGTRLTVL.

This clonotype was detected ten times or more. The genes are TRBV7-2 and TRBJ1-1; D ambiguous. Germline CDR1 SGHTA, CDR2 FQGNSA. The CDR3 extends over 13 amino acids. V was trimmed by 9 bases and J by 1 base, leaving 12 bases between them. CDR3 coding DNA: TGTGCCAGTAAGCCACGAGGGAACACTGAAGCTTTCTTT. This sequence encodes CASKPRGNTEAFF.

The gene calls are TRBV20-1 and TRBJ2-3; the match to TRBD2 covers 8 bases. The CDR3 is 15 amino acids. After removal of 3 bases from V and 0 bases from J, the junction contained 5 bases not matched to a gene. Germline CDR1 and CDR2: DFQATT and SNEGSKA (reference sequence). CDR3 coding DNA: TGCAGTGCTAGTCCGGGAGGGATAAGCACAGATACGCAGTATTTT. Encoded protein: CSASPGGISTDTQYF.

This clonotype has only a few counts. The chain links TRBV12-3 or TRBV12-4 to TRBJ1-5, with 9 positions matching TRBD1. The CDR3 contains 14 residues. The junction had 8 bases not matched to a gene; V was cut back by 6 bases and J by 8 bases. CDR3 coding DNA: TGTGCCAGCAGATACACAGGGGGCTATGAGCCCCAGCATTTT. Amino acid sequence: CASRYTGGYEPQHF.

The J gene is TRBJ1-5, the V gene TRBV7-9; maybe TRBD1 (5 bases). The germline gives CDR1 SEHNR, CDR2 FQNEAQ (reference sequence). The CDR3 has 15 residues. V lost 4 bases to trimming and J lost 0 bases, with 10 bases between them. The CDR3 DNA follows: TGTGCCAGCAGCTCGGACATCACTAGCAATCAGCCCCAGCATTTT. Encoded protein: CASSSDITSNQPQHF. The full variable domain, completed using reference TRBV7-9 and TRBJ1-5, is DTGVSQNPRHKITKRGQNVTFRCDPISEHNRLYWYRQTLGQGPEFLTYFQNEAQLEKSRLLSDRFSAERPKGSFSTLEIQRTEQGDSAMYLCASSSDITSNQPQHFGDGTRLSIL.

In its sample, this clonotype was seen many times. The chain recombines TRBV7-8 with TRBJ2-7, with D possibly being TRBD1 (6 bases). V lost 5 bases and J lost 0, with 23 bases in between. The CDR3 loop spans 18 amino acids. Germline CDR1 and CDR2: SGHVS and FQNEAQ. CDR3 sequence (DNA): TGTGCCAGCAGCAAAATTAAATCCGTGGGGGCCACCTCCTACGAGCAGTACTTC. Translated: CASSKIKSVGATSYEQYF. Complete variable domain (other parts from reference TRBV7-8 and TRBJ2-7): GAGVSQSPRYKVAKRGQDVALRCDPISGHVSLFWYQQALGQGPEFLTYFQNEAQLDKSGLPSDRFFAERPEGSVSTLKIQRTQQEDSAVYLCASSKIKSVGATSYEQYFGPGTRLTVT.

This clonotype came up many times. The chain recombines TRBV5-1 with TRBJ2-1, with TRBD1 as a possible D gene (5 bases). This CDR3 spans 12 amino acids. Trimming removed 2 bases at V and 5 bases at J, with 5 bases between. The germline CDR1 and CDR2 sequences are SGHRS and YFSETQ. The CDR3 DNA reads TGCGCCAGCAGCTTCAGGGACAATGAGCAGTTCTTC. It codes for CASSFRDNEQFF.

The chain has TRBV11-1 and TRBJ1-2; D is undetermined. This CDR3 is 15 amino acids long. The germline CDR1 and CDR2 sequences are SGHAT and FQDESV (reference sequence). The ends were cut back, 6 bases at V and 3 bases at J, with 17 bases in the middle. The CDR3, as DNA: TGTGCCAGCAGTAAAGGACCTTCCCCGGACTATGGCTACACCTTC. Its translation: CASSKGPSPDYGYTF. Drawing the rest from reference TRBV11-1 and TRBJ1-2, the complete variable domain is EAEVAQSPRYKITEKSQAVAFWCDPISGHATLYWYRQILGQGPELLVQFQDESVVDDSQLPKDRFSAERLKGVDSTLKIQPAELGDSAMYLCASSKGPSPDYGYTFGSGTRLTVV.

The chain has TRBV5-6 and TRBJ2-1, with D unclear. The CDR3 consists of 15 residues. V lost 0 bases and J 5 bases, leaving 12 bases between the germline ends. Germline values: CDR1 SGHDT, CDR2 YYEEEE. CDR3 DNA sequence: TGTGCCAGCAGCTTGGTAAGGCGCAGGCACAATGAGCAGTTCTTC. Its protein is CASSLVRRRHNEQFF.

This clonotype was counted at least ten times. This sequence joins TRBV4-1 and TRBJ1-2; 7 bases line up with TRBD1. J lost 0 bases, V lost 3 bases, and 7 bases had no gene match. Per germline, CDR1 MGHRA and CDR2 YSYEKL. The CDR3 sequence is 16 residues long. Here the CDR3 DNA reads TGCGCCAGCAGCCAGGAGGGGGCCTGGGCTAACTATGGCTACACCTTC. Amino acid sequence: CASSQEGAWANYGYTF.

As to this clonotype: A single base separates this from a much larger clone, so it may be a read error. This is likely a read error, given that the CDR3 carries no conserved phenylalanine or tryptophan at its end. The chain joins TRBV30 to TRBJ2-3; 11 bases are shared with TRBD2. With V trimmed by 0 bases and J by 6 bases, 5 bases remained unmatched. The CDR3 length is 15 residues. CDR1 and CDR2 (germline): GTSNPN, SVGIG (reference sequence). CDR3 in amino acids: CAWSVLAGERDTQYI. Here the CDR3 DNA reads TGTGCCTGGAGTGTACTAGCGGGGGAAAGGGATACGCAGTATATT.

At least ten counts were recorded for this clonotype. The V gene is TRBV7-9, the J gene TRBJ2-4, with 7 positions matching TRBD1. The J segment lost 1 base and the V segment lost 5 bases, leaving 8 bases of the junction unmatched. From germline, CDR1 is SEHNR and CDR2 FQNEAQ (reference sequence). There are 16 residues in the CDR3. In DNA form, the CDR3 reads TGTGCCAGCAGCCCAGCCGAACAGGGGGCCAAAAACATTCAGTACTTC. Its protein product is CASSPAEQGAKNIQYF.

CDR3 in DNA: TGTGCCAGCAGTGGCGACAGGGGCTATGGCTACACCTTC. This sequence encodes CASSGDRGYGYTF. The chain combines TRBV12-3 or TRBV12-4 with TRBJ1-2; 8 nucleotides match TRBD1. The CDR3 length is 13 residues. The J segment lost 4 bases and the V segment lost 5 bases, leaving 3 bases of the junction unmatched.

V and J are TRBV11-3 and TRBJ2-1, with D unclear. The germline V gene encodes CDR1 SGHNT and CDR2 YENEEA. The V end lost 4 bases, the J end lost 7 bases, and 8 bases lay between the germline ends. The CDR3 runs 12 residues. The DNA for the CDR3 is TGTGCCAGCAGCTCAAGGGAAAATGAGCAGTTCTTC. Translating gives CASSSRENEQFF.

This clonotype was counted ten times or more. The chain is built from TRBV7-9 and TRBJ1-1; the match to TRBD1 covers 7 bases. Germline V gene lookup returns CDR1 SEHNR and CDR2 FQNEAQ (reference sequence). The CDR3 length is 16 residues. The ends lost 5 bases at V and 4 bases at J; junction bases unmatched: 13. The CDR3 loop is CASSPTGQSLFTEAFF. The CDR3 region has the DNA TGTGCCAGCAGCCCTACGGGACAGTCCTTATTCACTGAAGCTTTCTTT.

In its sample, this clonotype was seen a few times. The chain employs TRBV7-2 and TRBJ2-2; TRBD2 matches at 8 bases. This CDR3 region has 17 residues. The junction had 12 bases not matched to a gene; V was cut back by 5 bases and J by 4 bases. Germline assignment: CDR1 SGHTA and CDR2 FQGNSA. CDR3 coding DNA: TGTGCCAGCAGCCCCCTAAGAGCGGGGGTGGGCACCGGGGAGCTGTTTTTT. Its translation is CASSPLRAGVGTGELFF. Full variable domain (remainder filled in from reference TRBV7-2 and TRBJ2-2): GAGVSQSPSNKVTEKGKDVELRCDPISGHTALYWYRQSLGQGLEFLIYFQGNSAPDKSGLPSDRFSAERTGGSVSTLTIQRTQQEDSAVYLCASSPLRAGVGTGELFFGEGSRLTVL.